This T cell receptor (beta chain) stems from a study of blood T cell repertoires in COVID-19. Study-level information: Italy, Spain and the United States were the sources of the convalescent and acute COVID-19 samples.

CDR1 is SGHDN and CDR2 is FVKESK in the germline V gene. The CDR3 extends over 13 amino acids. Concerning this clone: At one boundary the junction diverges from the germline segment, which might be a read error.

The authors' processing: Amplification of reference gene primers was used by the study to estimate nucleated cell counts. Profiling relied on immunoSEQ multiplex PCR, and the TCRdb table lists in-frame clones only, not all of them. The DNA gave D and trimming, while V, J and clone size come from that table. The data contain approximately 62,000 clones, approximately 80% of them singletons. This clonotype was obtained from a woman in her forties or fifties with active or convalescent COVID-19. The chain combines TRBV14 with TRBJ1-1; a weak D match, TRBD1 (5 bases). Sequences were obtained from peripheral blood. CDR3 in DNA: TGTGCCAGCAGTCAAGTCCAGGGCTCTGAAGCTTTCTTT. Translated, it gives CASSQVQGSEAFF.